These T cell receptor beta chains were read from a single sample in a study of shared clonotypes between healthy human individuals. Profiling relied on immunoSEQ multiplex PCR, and the TCRdb table lists in-frame clones only, not all of them. The sample has about 1,500,000 clones; 95% to 97% are singletons. The sequenced sample was naive CD4+ T cells sorted from blood. The source of these receptors is a man aged 30 to 39 in good health. Each CDR3 is given with its conserved first and last residue. The order of the fields is V gene, clone size, D gene, J gene, CDR3 DNA, CDR3 protein. A D gene is named only where the DNA matches it firmly. Size tells how often a clone was seen (once, few, many) or the class of an expanded clone, and some rows leave it out.

V: TRBV19; size: .; D: TRBD1; J: TRBJ2-2; DNA: TGTGCCAGTAGTCCCGGGACAGGGCTCACCGGGGAGCTGTTTTTT; CDR3: CASSPGTGLTGELFF
V: TRBV19; size: .; D: .; J: TRBJ1-4; DNA: TGTGCCAGTAGTATATGGGGGGACGTGGAAAAACTGTTTTTT; CDR3: CASSIWGDVEKLFF
V: TRBV13; size: .; D: .; J: TRBJ2-7; DNA: TGTGCCAGCAGCGGAGGTCGGGAGTTGGGCTACGAGCAGTACTTC; CDR3: CASSGGRELGYEQYF
V: TRBV5-6; size: .; D: .; J: TRBJ2-3; DNA: TGTGCCAGCAGCTTGGTTGGGATATTCACAGATACGCAGTATTTT; CDR3: CASSLVGIFTDTQYF
V: TRBV14; size: .; D: TRBD1; J: TRBJ1-2; DNA: TGTGCCAGCAGCCTTGGACAGGGCCGGTCCTATGGCTACACCTTC; CDR3: CASSLGQGRSYGYTF
V: TRBV7-6; size: .; D: TRBD2; J: TRBJ2-1; DNA: TGTGCCAGCAGCTTAGTGCGGGAGGGGAATGAGCAGTTCTTC; CDR3: CASSLVREGNEQFF
V: TRBV13; size: .; D: .; J: TRBJ1-2; DNA: TGTGCCAGCAGCTTAGCTGTCCCGTCCTATGGCTACACCTTC; CDR3: CASSLAVPSYGYTF
V: TRBV29-1; size: .; D: .; J: TRBJ2-4; DNA: TGCAGCGTTTCCCCAAGGGTAGCCAAAAACATTCAGTACTTC; CDR3: CSVSPRVAKNIQYF
V: TRBV28; size: .; D: TRBD1; J: TRBJ1-5; DNA: TGTGCCAGCAGCTCCCGGGGATCCGGGACAGGGGTTCAGCCCCAGCATTTT; CDR3: CASSSRGSGTGVQPQHF
V: TRBV5-1; size: .; D: TRBD1; J: TRBJ2-7; DNA: TGCGCCAGCAGCTTGGACTACTCCGGGACAGGGACCTACGAGCAGTACTTC; CDR3: CASSLDYSGTGTYEQYF
V: TRBV10-3; size: once; D: .; J: TRBJ1-1; DNA: TGTGCCATCCACCGGGAGGAGGAGGCAAGAACTGAAGCTTTCTTT; CDR3: CAIHREEEARTEAFF
V: TRBV19; size: .; D: TRBD2; J: TRBJ2-3; DNA: TGTGCCAGTAGTCTCACCTTGACTAGCCGTCGGCCAGATACGCAGTATTTT; CDR3: CASSLTLTSRRPDTQYF
V: TRBV30; size: .; D: TRBD2; J: TRBJ2-2; DNA: TGTGCCTGGAGTGTAAGCGGGAGGACCCCCGGGGAGCTGTTTTTT; CDR3: CAWSVSGRTPGELFF
V: TRBV10-2; size: .; D: .; J: TRBJ2-2; DNA: TGCGCCAGCAGTGAGTCGGGAACGAACACCGGGGAGCTGTTTTTT; CDR3: CASSESGTNTGELFF
V: TRBV4-1; size: .; D: TRBD2; J: TRBJ2-2; DNA: TGCGCCAGCAGACCGGGACTACAAGGACCGGGACTAGCGGCCGGGGAGCTGTTTTTT; CDR3: CASRPGLQGPGLAAGELFF
V: TRBV6-5; size: .; D: .; J: TRBJ1-2; DNA: TGTGCCAGCACCCGACGACACGACTATGGCTACACCTTC; CDR3: CASTRRHDYGYTF
V: TRBV11-2; size: .; D: .; J: TRBJ1-5; DNA: TGTGCCAGCAGCTTAGGTCACAGGGAGGGTCGGCCCCAGCATTTT; CDR3: CASSLGHREGRPQHF
V: TRBV18; size: .; D: .; J: TRBJ2-5; DNA: TGTGCCAGCTCACCCTTACCGGCCTCTGGGGAGACCCAGTACTTC; CDR3: CASSPLPASGETQYF
V: TRBV14; size: once; D: .; J: TRBJ1-2; DNA: TGTGCCAGCAGCCAAACCCCCGTCGGGGAAGGCCCCGATGGCTACACCTTC; CDR3: CASSQTPVGEGPDGYTF
V: TRBV18; size: .; D: .; J: TRBJ2-3; DNA: TGTGCCAGCTCACCACTACCGCGCACAGATACGCAGTATTTT; CDR3: CASSPLPRTDTQYF
V: TRBV18; size: .; D: .; J: TRBJ2-7; DNA: TGTGCCAGCTCACCCCCGGGACTCCCCCACGAGCAGTACTTC; CDR3: CASSPPGLPHEQYF
V: TRBV15; size: .; D: .; J: TRBJ2-7; DNA: TGTGCCACCAGCAGAGGTGGGGGGGGCTGGTCCTACGAGCAGTACTTC; CDR3: CATSRGGGGWSYEQYF
V: TRBV28; size: .; D: TRBD2; J: TRBJ2-3; DNA: TGTGCCAGCAGTCCAAGACCCCCGGGGCTAGCGGGGGTTGGAGATACGCAGTATTTT; CDR3: CASSPRPPGLAGVGDTQYF
V: TRBV9; size: .; D: .; J: TRBJ2-7; DNA: TGTGCCAGCAGCGATCACTCCTACGAGCAGTACTTC; CDR3: CASSDHSYEQYF
V: TRBV28; size: .; D: .; J: TRBJ2-7; DNA: TGTGCCAGCAGGGGGGGAGAAACCTCCTCCTACGAGCAGTACTTC; CDR3: CASRGGETSSYEQYF